The 17 T cell receptor beta chains presented below share a single source sample, sequenced in a study of cytomegalovirus exposure and HLA in healthy donors. PCR employed 60 Vbeta and 13 Jbeta primers. Sequencing used immunoSEQ multiplex PCR; TCRdb keeps in-frame clones, though not all of them. Listed are 130,000 or so clones; about 1.6% falls within the top ten. Sequenced: PBMCs. These receptors were collected from a woman aged 40 to 50 in good health and CMV-seronegative.

The chain uses TRBV4-3 and TRBJ1-6; a possible D gene is TRBD1 (6 bases). The CDR3 consists of 17 residues. CDR1 is LGHNA, CDR2 YSLEER, per germline. V lost 0 bases and J 9 bases, leaving 18 bases between the germline ends. This CDR3 reads CASSQDPGGHSPSPLHF. CDR3 nucleotides: TGCGCCAGCAGCCAAGATCCGGGGGGACACTCTCCTTCACCCCTCCACTTT.

The rearrangement joins TRBV6-1 to TRBJ2-7, with TRBD1 as a possible D gene (5 bases). The V end was cut by 3 bases, the J end by 3 bases, with 21 bases between. The CDR3 is 17 amino acids. Germline assignment: CDR1 MNHNS and CDR2 SASEGT. CDR3 in amino acids: CASSEEPGAGIFYEQYV. The DNA of the CDR3 is TGTGCCAGCAGTGAGGAGCCTGGGGCAGGTATTTTCTACGAGCAGTACGTC.

This chain links TRBV5-4 with TRBJ2-3; 8 bases are shared with TRBD2. J was trimmed by 3 bases and V by 10 bases; bases with no gene match: 10. Germline V CDR1 and CDR2: SGHNT, YYREEE (reference sequence). The CDR3 is 14 amino acids. The CDR3 loop reads CAAEPGGATDTQYF. In nucleotides, the CDR3 is TGTGCCGCTGAACCCGGGGGGGCGACAGATACGCAGTATTTT.

V gene TRBV15 combines with J gene TRBJ1-5; D might be TRBD1 (6 bases). Germline CDR1 reads LNHNV; CDR2 reads YYDKDF (reference sequence). V lost 1 base and J 3 bases, leaving 19 bases between the germline ends. The CDR3 runs 18 residues. The CDR3 here is CATSRGYFTTGLNQPQHF. In nucleotides, the CDR3 is TGTGCCACCAGCAGAGGGTATTTTACGACAGGACTCAATCAGCCCCAGCATTTT.

V and J are TRBV6-1 and TRBJ1-1; the match to TRBD1 covers 7 bases. Germline V lookup: CDR1 MNHNS, CDR2 SASEGT. With 9 bases clipped from V and 5 bases from J, the junction kept 12 bases outside the gene matches. The CDR3 sequence is 14 residues long. This chain's CDR3 is CASHFRGMGTEAFF. The CDR3 DNA follows: TGTGCCAGTCACTTCAGGGGGATGGGGACTGAAGCTTTCTTT.

The rearrangement joins TRBV9 to TRBJ2-2, with D maybe TRBD1 (6 bases). The ends were cut back, 3 bases at V and 4 bases at J, with 19 bases in the middle. The germline gives CDR1 SGDLS, CDR2 YYNGEE. CDR3 length equals 17 residues. CDR3 DNA sequence: TGTGCCAGCAGCGCCCCTAGACAGGCACCGAGCACCGGGGAGCTGTTTTTT. Its translation: CASSAPRQAPSTGELFF.

The chain uses TRBV7-9 and TRBJ1-2; 7 nucleotides line up with TRBD1. Germline trimming cut 5 bases from V and 2 bases from J; bases unmatched to any gene: 11. Germline V gene data show CDR1 as SEHNR and CDR2 as FQNEAQ (reference sequence). The CDR3 length is 16 residues. In nucleotides, the CDR3 is TGTGCCAGCAGCCCCGTCCGGGACAGAGTCAACTATGGCTACACCTTC. Encoded protein: CASSPVRDRVNYGYTF.

The genes are TRBV29-1 and TRBJ2-5; 10 bases match TRBD1. CDR3 size: 13 residues. Trimming at V came to 7 bases and at J to 5 bases, leaving 7 bases not matched to a gene. Germline CDR1 and CDR2: SQVTM and ANQGSEA. The CDR3 DNA reads as TGCAGCGCGGACAGGGGGGGTTCGGAGACCCAGTACTTC. Its translation is CSADRGGSETQYF.

This chain uses TRBV5-1 with TRBJ1-1; no firm D call. The CDR3 extends over 13 amino acids. Trimming shortened V by 0 bases and J by 1 base, and 4 bases separated the two germline ends. The germline V gene encodes CDR1 SGHRS and CDR2 YFSETQ. This CDR3 reads CASSLEQNTEAFF. The CDR3 DNA sequence: TGCGCCAGCAGCTTGGAACAGAACACTGAAGCTTTCTTT. The variable domain in full, with the rest retrieved from reference TRBV5-1 and TRBJ1-1, is KAGVTQTPRYLIKTRGQQVTLSCSPISGHRSVSWYQQTPGQGLQFLFEYFSETQRNKGNFPGRFSGRQFSNSRSEMNVSTLELGDSALYLCASSLEQNTEAFFGQGTRLTVV.

This chain connects TRBV7-9 to TRBJ2-3, with 12 bases identical to TRBD2. With 5 bases clipped from V and 2 bases from J, the junction kept 5 bases outside the gene matches. The CDR3 spans 16 residues. Germline CDR1 is SEHNR and CDR2 is FQNEAQ (reference sequence). The CDR3 protein is CASSIRLAGVTDTQYF. CDR3 nucleotide sequence: TGTGCCAGCAGCATCCGACTAGCGGGGGTCACAGATACGCAGTATTTT.

This chain uses TRBV19 with TRBJ2-7; D may be TRBD1 (6 bases). The CDR3 has 13 residues. Germline CDR1 and CDR2: LNHDA and SQIVND (reference sequence). Trimming took off 3 bases at V and 2 bases at J, with 8 bases between the two ends. DNA for the CDR3: TGTGCCAGTAGTATCAGACAGGCCTACGAGCAGTACTTC. Translated: CASSIRQAYEQYF. Drawing the rest from reference TRBV19 and TRBJ2-7, the complete variable domain is DGGITQSPKYLFRKEGQNVTLSCEQNLNHDAMYWYRQDPGQGLRLIYYSQIVNDFQKGDIAEGYSVSREKKESFPLTVTSAQKNPTAFYLCASSIRQAYEQYFGPGTRLTVT.

This chain links TRBV18 with TRBJ1-2; D perhaps matches TRBD1 (5 bases). The CDR3 runs 15 residues. With 4 bases removed from V and 7 bases from J, the gap between germline ends came to 19 bases. CDR1 and CDR2 from the germline V gene are KGHSH and LQKENI. CDR3 coding DNA: TGTGCCAGCTCACTCTCAACGGGGGTTGAGGCTGGCTACACCTTC. This gives the protein CASSLSTGVEAGYTF. Full variable domain (missing parts from reference TRBV18 and TRBJ1-2): NAGVMQNPRHLVRRRGQEARLRCSPMKGHSHVYWYRQLPEEGLKFMVYLQKENIIDESGMPKERFSAEFPKEGPSILRIQQVVRGDSAAYFCASSLSTGVEAGYTFGSGTRLTVV.

V gene TRBV5-1 combines with J gene TRBJ1-1; D is possibly TRBD1 (6 bases). Per the germline V gene, CDR1 is SGHRS and CDR2 is YFSETQ. The CDR3 runs 16 residues. Trimming removed 0 bases at V and 6 bases at J, with 18 bases between. The CDR3 sequence: CASSLGGTVKGAEAFF. The CDR3 coding sequence is TGCGCCAGCAGCTTGGGGGGGACCGTAAAGGGGGCTGAAGCTTTCTTT.

The gene calls are TRBV7-2 and TRBJ1-4, with 7 bases that match TRBD1. J was trimmed by 5 bases and V by 5 bases; bases with no gene match: 5. This CDR3 spans 14 amino acids. CDR1 is SGHTA and CDR2 is FQGNSA in the germline V gene. The CDR3: CASSATGANEKLFF. The CDR3 bases are TGTGCCAGCAGCGCTACAGGGGCAAATGAAAAACTGTTTTTT. Full variable domain (outside the CDR3, taken from reference TRBV7-2 and TRBJ1-4): GAGVSQSPSNKVTEKGKDVELRCDPISGHTALYWYRQSLGQGLEFLIYFQGNSAPDKSGLPSDRFSAERTGGSVSTLTIQRTQQEDSAVYLCASSATGANEKLFFGSGTQLSVL.

This chain connects TRBV4-3 to TRBJ2-5; D call uncertain. This CDR3 has 15 residues. Trimming removed 0 bases at V and 4 bases at J, with 12 bases between. The germline V gene encodes CDR1 LGHNA and CDR2 YSLEER. The CDR3 region has the DNA TGCGCCAGCAGCCAAGATAACAGTCAAAGAGAGACCCAGTACTTC. Protein sequence: CASSQDNSQRETQYF.

The rearrangement joins TRBV29-1 to TRBJ1-1, with 7 bases fitting TRBD1. The CDR3 spans 16 residues. CDR1 SQVTM and CDR2 ANQGSEA come from the germline V gene. With V trimmed by 1 base and J by 0 bases, 8 bases remained unmatched. The CDR3 loop reads CSVEGVEGAVNTEAFF. In DNA, the CDR3 is TGCAGCGTTGAAGGCGTTGAGGGGGCCGTGAACACTGAAGCTTTCTTT. The variable domain in full, completed from reference TRBV29-1 and TRBJ1-1, reads SAVISQKPSRDICQRGTSLTIQCQVDSQVTMMFWYRQQPGQSLTLIATANQGSEATYESGFVIDKFPISRPNLTFSTLTVSNMSPEDSSIYLCSVEGVEGAVNTEAFFGQGTRLTVV.

The chain employs TRBV4-1 and TRBJ2-5; 7 bases line up with TRBD1. CDR3 length: 15 residues. The V and J ends lost 6 bases and 4 bases, in that order; junction bases with no gene match: 11. Germline-derived CDR1 and CDR2 are MGHRA and YSYEKL. In DNA form, the CDR3 reads TGCGCCAGCAGAAGACAGGGTAGTCGGCGAGAGACCCAGTACTTC. It translates to CASRRQGSRRETQYF.